These 26 T cell receptor beta chains were all obtained from the same sample, sequenced in a study of T cells after yellow fever vaccination. In TCRdb, the 5' RACE reads were re-called with MiXCR into one record per CDR3 protein. This table has just under 600,000 distinct CDR3 sequences, approximately 13% appearing once. The source material was PBMCs, sampled on the day of the yellow fever booster vaccination. The receptors were gathered from a young man who received the YFV17D yellow fever vaccine.

This clonotype was found a few times. The rearrangement uses TRBV7-8 and TRBJ2-5; D possibly corresponds to TRBD2 (6 bases). V shed 5 bases and J shed 4 bases, with 23 bases lying between them. The CDR3 covers 17 residues. Germline CDR1 reads SGHVS; CDR2 reads FQNEAQ. The CDR3 nucleotides read TGTGCCAGCAGCCCAACTGGAGCGGGCCGCGGTCGAGAGACCCAGTACTTC. It is translated as CASSPTGAGRGRETQYF.

This clonotype was counted many times. J is TRBJ2-7 and V is TRBV5-8, with D tentatively TRBD2 (6 bases). The CDR3 runs to 13 residues. V lost 3 bases to trimming and J lost 5 bases, with 12 bases between them. Germline V lookup: CDR1 SGHTS, CDR2 YDEGEE. Here the CDR3 DNA reads TGTGCCAGCAGCTCCCGGGGGACGGACGAGCAGTACTTC. Its protein is CASSSRGTDEQYF.

The chain links TRBV4-3 to TRBJ2-1; 10 positions match TRBD2. Germline V gene sequence: CDR1 LGHNA, CDR2 YSLEER. The CDR3 contains 17 residues. J lost 5 bases, V lost 0 bases, and 7 bases had no gene match. The CDR3 sequence is CASSQEGSGRADNEQFF. The DNA for the CDR3 is TGCGCCAGCAGCCAAGAAGGGAGCGGGAGGGCTGACAATGAGCAGTTCTTC.

The J gene is TRBJ2-1, the V gene TRBV5-1; perhaps TRBD2 as D (6 bases). This CDR3 is built from 13 residues. Per the germline V gene, CDR1 is SGHRS and CDR2 is YFSETQ. The V end lost 6 bases, the J end lost 8 bases, and 15 bases lay between the germline ends. The CDR3 DNA follows: TGCGCCAGCACCCCGGGGCGCGGGGATGAGCAGTTCTTC. Translating gives CASTPGRGDEQFF. The whole variable domain, filled in from reference TRBV5-1 and TRBJ2-1, reads KAGVTQTPRYLIKTRGQQVTLSCSPISGHRSVSWYQQTPGQGLQFLFEYFSETQRNKGNFPGRFSGRQFSNSRSEMNVSTLELGDSALYLCASTPGRGDEQFFGPGTRLTVL.

This clonotype was detected only a few times. This chain connects TRBV20-1 to TRBJ1-4; D call uncertain. The CDR3 is 14 residues long. V was pared by 6 bases and J by 4 bases, with 15 bases between. The germline gives CDR1 DFQATT, CDR2 SNEGSKA (reference sequence). The CDR3 DNA reads TGCAGTGCCCGGACCCCGCTAAATAATGAAAAACTGTTTTTT. This translates into CSARTPLNNEKLFF.

The chain uses TRBV7-3 and TRBJ2-3, with D possibly being TRBD2 (6 bases). Germline V gives CDR1 SGHTA, CDR2 FQGTGA. The CDR3 has 15 residues. Trimming removed 2 bases from V and 3 bases from J, with 12 bases in between. CDR3 amino acids: CASSLEVAETDTQYF. The CDR3 region has the DNA TGTGCCAGCAGCTTAGAAGTAGCGGAAACAGATACGCAGTATTTT.

The CDR3 is CASSSRAGAGWNEQFF. The DNA of the CDR3 is TGTGCCAGCAGCTCACGAGCGGGAGCGGGTTGGAATGAGCAGTTCTTC. V usage is TRBV7-3 and J usage is TRBJ2-1; 8 positions agree with TRBD2. Per germline, CDR1 SGHTA and CDR2 FQGTGA. The J segment lost 7 bases and the V segment lost 4 bases, leaving 12 bases of the junction unmatched. There are 16 residues in the CDR3.

This clonotype was seen only a few times. The rearrangement links TRBV12-3 or TRBV12-4 to TRBJ2-3; possible D gene TRBD1, 5 bases. This CDR3 has 16 amino acids. V was shortened by 5 bases and J by 1 base, with 16 bases between the two germline ends. The chain's CDR3 is CASSHPGRAGTDTQYF. The CDR3 bases are TGTGCCAGCAGTCATCCGGGCAGGGCCGGCACAGATACGCAGTATTTT.

This sequence joins TRBV5-1 and TRBJ2-1, with D perhaps matching TRBD2 (6 bases). The CDR3 runs 16 residues. V was pared by 4 bases and J by 7 bases, with 21 bases between. Germline V gene data show CDR1 as SGHRS and CDR2 as YFSETQ. The CDR3, as DNA: TGCGCCAGCAGCCAGGGACTTAGCCCCGAATCTAATGAGCAGTTCTTC. It yields the protein CASSQGLSPESNEQFF.

The chain has TRBV7-2 and TRBJ2-2; maybe TRBD2 (6 bases). Germline V gene data show CDR1 as SGHTA and CDR2 as FQGNSA. The CDR3 is 14 residues long. The ends were cut back, 8 bases at V and 4 bases at J, with 14 bases in the middle. The CDR3 region has the DNA TGTGCCAGCGGGACTGGTTTGTTCACCGGGGAGCTGTTTTTT. Protein sequence: CASGTGLFTGELFF.

The gene calls are TRBV20-1 and TRBJ2-1; D not resolved. Trimming stripped 0 bases from V and 4 bases from J, with 7 bases between. The CDR3 is made up of 13 amino acids. Germline V lookup: CDR1 DFQATT, CDR2 SNEGSKA (reference sequence). In DNA form, the CDR3 reads TGCAGTGCTAGAGATGGGCCTTACAATGAGCAGTTCTTC. As protein: CSARDGPYNEQFF.

Many counts were recorded for this clonotype. The V and J genes are TRBV7-2 and TRBJ1-3; TRBD1 is a possible D gene (5 bases). Germline lookup yields CDR1 SGHTA and CDR2 FQGNSA. The V gene lost 5 bases and the J gene lost 3 bases, with 14 bases spanning the gap. This CDR3 has 15 amino acids. In DNA form, the CDR3 reads TGTGCCAGCAGCCCAGAGGTCAGGGTTGGAAACACCATATATTTT. This encodes CASSPEVRVGNTIYF.

The J gene is TRBJ2-1, the V gene TRBV7-2, with D possibly matching TRBD2 (5 bases). The CDR3 has 14 residues. V was trimmed by 2 bases and J by 7 bases, leaving 12 bases between them. Germline V gene sequence: CDR1 SGHTA, CDR2 FQGNSA. The CDR3 spells CASSLLARVNEQFF. In DNA form, the CDR3 reads TGTGCCAGCAGCTTATTAGCGCGAGTTAATGAGCAGTTCTTC.

V is TRBV20-1 and J is TRBJ2-1; D remains unclear. This CDR3 contains 15 residues. Trimming cost V 5 bases and J 1 base, with 15 bases left between them. Germline CDR1 reads DFQATT; CDR2 reads SNEGSKA (reference sequence). CDR3 in amino acids: CSAPEGYESYNEQFF. CDR3 nucleotide sequence: TGCAGTGCTCCCGAAGGGTATGAGTCCTACAATGAGCAGTTCTTC.

Here the CDR3 DNA reads TGCGCCAGCAGCTACCATGTGCGGGGCGCTGGGGAGACCCAGTACTTC. This encodes CASSYHVRGAGETQYF. J is TRBJ2-5 and V is TRBV5-1; possible D gene TRBD2, 6 bases. CDR1 and CDR2 (germline): SGHRS, YFSETQ. The V and J ends lost 3 bases and 5 bases respectively, with 20 bases between them. The CDR3 runs 16 residues.

This clonotype was observed many times. V is TRBV5-1 and J is TRBJ2-2, with 11 bases identical to TRBD2. J gave up 3 bases and V 4 bases, and 5 bases lay outside the gene matches. The germline V gene encodes CDR1 SGHRS and CDR2 YFSETQ. The CDR3 length is 16 residues. CDR3 in DNA: TGCGCCAGCAGCCTAGGGACTAGCGGCTACACCGGGGAGCTGTTTTTT. Translated, it gives CASSLGTSGYTGELFF.

There are a few counts of this clonotype. The chain couples TRBV3-1 to TRBJ2-7; TRBD1 might be the D (6 bases). The CDR3 length is 13 residues. V was trimmed by 5 bases and J by 6 bases, leaving 14 bases between them. CDR1 is LGHDT and CDR2 is YNNKEL in the germline V gene (reference sequence). CDR3 DNA: TGTGCCAGCAGCTCACAACAGGGCCGCGAGCAGTACTTC. It codes for CASSSQQGREQYF.

This clonotype was found a few times. The rearrangement joins TRBV12-3 or TRBV12-4 to TRBJ2-6; no reliable D call. V was trimmed by 1 base and J by 3 bases, leaving 7 bases between them. The CDR3 consists of 15 residues. This CDR3 reads CASSLEGGGANVLTF. The CDR3 DNA sequence: TGTGCCAGCAGTTTAGAGGGTGGTGGGGCCAACGTCCTGACTTTC.

This chain joins TRBV11-2 and TRBJ2-7, with TRBD2 matching over 8 bases. With V trimmed by 0 bases and J by 2 bases, 3 bases remained unmatched. This CDR3 is built from 15 residues. The V gene's germline CDR1 is SGHAT and CDR2 FQNNGV. CDR3 residues: CASSLDTSGTYEQYF. Here the CDR3 DNA reads TGTGCCAGCAGCTTAGATACTAGCGGTACCTACGAGCAGTACTTC.

This clonotype was observed a few times. The chain joins TRBV29-1 to TRBJ2-1; D is unresolved. Between the trimmed V and J ends, which lost 3 bases and 7 bases, there was a span of 7 bases. This CDR3 region has 11 residues. Germline V lookup: CDR1 SQVTM, CDR2 ANQGSEA. The CDR3 spells CSVEVGNEQFF. The CDR3 nucleotides are TGCAGCGTTGAGGTTGGAAATGAGCAGTTCTTC.

In its sample, this clonotype was seen a few times. The chain couples TRBV19 to TRBJ2-1; 7 bases are a match to TRBD2. The CDR3 runs to 14 residues. Germline CDR1 LNHDA, CDR2 SQIVND (reference sequence). J gave up 10 bases and V 3 bases, and 9 bases lay outside the gene matches. The DNA for the CDR3 is TGTGCCAGTAGTATCAGCGGGGTCCCGGGAGAGCAGTTCTTC. Its translation is CASSISGVPGEQFF.

The chain joins TRBV2 to TRBJ2-2, with 10 bases matching TRBD1. From germline, CDR1 is SNHLY and CDR2 FYNNEI. Losses at the gene ends were 6 bases for V and 9 bases for J; bases not matched to a gene: 7. There are 14 residues in the CDR3. The chain's CDR3 is CASRGQGSSWELFF. The DNA for the CDR3 is TGTGCCAGCAGGGGACAGGGGAGCAGCTGGGAGCTGTTTTTT.

This clonotype was seen more than once but under ten times. The chain couples TRBV7-9 to TRBJ2-3; either TRBD1 or TRBD2 may fit D (5 bases each). CDR1 and CDR2 from the germline V gene are SEHNR and FQNEAQ (reference sequence). This CDR3 contains 15 residues. Deletions cut 10 bases from V and 1 base from J, with 18 bases between. This CDR3 reads CATRTRGRGTDTQYF. As DNA, the CDR3 is TGTGCCACCCGAACCCGGGGCCGGGGCACAGATACGCAGTATTTT. Drawing the rest from reference TRBV7-9 and TRBJ2-3, the complete variable domain is DTGVSQNPRHKITKRGQNVTFRCDPISEHNRLYWYRQTLGQGPEFLTYFQNEAQLEKSRLLSDRFSAERPKGSFSTLEIQRTEQGDSAMYLCATRTRGRGTDTQYFGPGTRLTVL.

The chain joins TRBV29-1 to TRBJ1-5; D remains unclear. The CDR3 has 15 amino acids. V was cut by 6 bases and J by 4 bases, with 19 bases left in between. CDR1 is SQVTM, CDR2 ANQGSEA, per germline. The CDR3 is CSVVLTGLGNQPQHF. The CDR3 bases are TGCAGCGTAGTGCTTACCGGGCTAGGAAATCAGCCCCAGCATTTT.

The V call is TRBV20-1, the J call TRBJ2-7, with D hard to call. CDR3 length: 14 amino acids. From germline, CDR1 is DFQATT and CDR2 SNEGSKA (reference sequence). Trimming pared 0 bases from V and 0 bases from J, leaving 9 bases between. The CDR3 reads CSARDPTDSYEQYF. DNA of the CDR3: TGCAGTGCTAGAGATCCCACTGACTCCTACGAGCAGTACTTC.

This clonotype turned up a few times. The V and J genes are TRBV11-2 and TRBJ2-3; D might be TRBD2 (7 bases). The CDR3 covers 14 residues. Germline V CDR1 and CDR2: SGHAT, FQNNGV. Trimming removed 1 base from V and 8 bases from J, with 13 bases in between. The CDR3 region is CASSLGAGAGTQYF. The CDR3 region has the DNA TGTGCCAGCAGCTTAGGTGCGGGGGCTGGTACGCAGTATTTT.